These T cell receptor beta chains were read from a single sample in a study of shared clonotypes between healthy human individuals. Sequencing used immunoSEQ multiplex PCR; TCRdb keeps in-frame clones, though not all of them. This sample has 730,000 or so clones; more than 70% occur once, and the top ten carry about 1.8%. What was sequenced was memory CD4+ T cells sorted from blood. Every receptor here comes from a young woman in good health. Both conserved end residues are part of each CDR3. D genes are given only for firm matches. Size values are once, few and many counts, or a class for expanded clones, and some rows have none.

V	D	J	size	DNA	CDR3
TRBV28	.	TRBJ1-2	.	TGTGCCAGCAGCTTTCCAGCGTATGGCTACACCTTC	CASSFPAYGYTF
TRBV4-1	TRBD1	TRBJ2-6	.	TGCGCCAGCAGGGGACAGGGGGTTTCTGGGGCCAACGTCCTGACTTTC	CASRGQGVSGANVLTF
TRBV30	.	TRBJ1-1	.	TGTGCCTGGAGCTCAAATGTAAAGACTGAAGCTTTCTTT	CAWSSNVKTEAFF
TRBV6-5	.	TRBJ1-5	.	TGTGCCAGCAGTTACTCCCGCAATCAGCCCCAGCATTTT	CASSYSRNQPQHF
TRBV10-1	.	TRBJ1-2	few	TGCGCCAGCCCAGCCGGGCTTGTGGTTGGCTACACCTTC	CASPAGLVVGYTF
TRBV5-1	TRBD1	TRBJ2-5	once	TGCGCCAGCAGCTTGATCAGGGGGCGGGAGACCCAGTACTTC	CASSLIRGRETQYF
TRBV9	.	TRBJ2-5	.	TGTGCCAGCAGCGTAGGTGTGGGTTCAGAGACCCAGTACTTC	CASSVGVGSETQYF
TRBV19	TRBD1	TRBJ2-1	.	TGTGCCAGTAGGAAGATTGACAGGGGGAATTACAATGAGCAGTTCTTC	CASRKIDRGNYNEQFF
TRBV5-6	.	TRBJ1-3	.	TGTGCCAGCAGCTTGATCGGAGCCGGAAACACCATATATTTT	CASSLIGAGNTIYF
TRBV19	TRBD2	TRBJ2-1	.	TGTGCCAGTAATGGACTAGCGGGAGTCGGTGAGCAGTTCTTC	CASNGLAGVGEQFF
TRBV30	.	TRBJ2-1	.	TGTGCCTGGAGTGTTTATAGGCGCCTGGAAGAAAATGAGCAGTTCTTC	CAWSVYRRLEENEQFF
TRBV16	TRBD2	TRBJ2-1	few	TGTGCCAGCAGCACACTGACTAGCGGGAGCAATGAGCAGTTCTTC	CASSTLTSGSNEQFF
TRBV29-1	.	TRBJ2-1	.	TGCAGCTCCTCCGGGAGCTCCTACAATGAGCAGTTCTTC	CSSSGSSYNEQFF
TRBV7-9	.	TRBJ2-1	once	TGTGCCAGCAGCTTAGCGGGACAACACAATGAGCAGTTCTTC	CASSLAGQHNEQFF
TRBV28	.	TRBJ2-7	.	TGTGCCAGCAGTTTAGCGCGCGGGTACTCCTACGAGCAGTACTTC	CASSLARGYSYEQYF
TRBV11-2	.	TRBJ2-7	.	TGTGCCAGCAGCTTAGACCGAGACTCAATCTCCTACGAGCAGTACTTC	CASSLDRDSISYEQYF
TRBV11-2	.	TRBJ1-4	few	TGTGCCAGCAGCACCCGGGAAAAACTGTTTTTT	CASSTREKLFF
TRBV11-2	TRBD2	TRBJ2-3	.	TGTGCCAGCAGCTTAGGGGCGGGAGGGGGCAGCACAGATACGCAGTATTTT	CASSLGAGGGSTDTQYF
TRBV11-2	.	TRBJ2-7	.	TGTGCCAGCAGCTTAAGTGGCTACGAGCAGTACTTC	CASSLSGYEQYF
TRBV2	TRBD2	TRBJ2-1	medium-sized	TGTGCCAGCAGGAGTCGGGAGGGGAACAATGAGCAGTTCTTC	CASRSREGNNEQFF
TRBV18	.	TRBJ2-7	.	TGTGCCAGCTCACAAGGGACTGGTTCCTACGAGCAGTACTTC	CASSQGTGSYEQYF
TRBV7-8	.	TRBJ2-7	.	TGTGCCAGCAGCTTAGGTCATGGGTGGCAGCCTTCCTACGAGCAGTACTTC	CASSLGHGWQPSYEQYF
TRBV28	TRBD1	TRBJ1-1	.	TGTGCCAGCAGAGGGGGACAGGGAGAAGCTTTCTTT	CASRGGQGEAFF
TRBV18	.	TRBJ1-2	.	TGTGCCAGCTCACCTCCCAGCGCCAGTTATGGCTACACCTTC	CASSPPSASYGYTF
TRBV9	.	TRBJ2-3	few	TGTGCCAGCAAGGGAGCGGGCCCAGATACGCAGTATTTT	CASKGAGPDTQYF
TRBV7-2	.	TRBJ1-2	once	TGTGCCAGCAGCCCTCCACAGGAAACCTATGGCTACACCTTC	CASSPPQETYGYTF
TRBV28	.	TRBJ2-3	few	TGTGCCAGCAGGAGGGGGACAGATACGCAGTATTTT	CASRRGTDTQYF
TRBV11-2	.	TRBJ1-2	.	TGTGCCAGCACCTTAGGGCCAAAAGACAGATATGGCTACACCTTC	CASTLGPKDRYGYTF
TRBV6-1	.	TRBJ1-5	few	TGTGCCAGCAGTGAAGAAGGGGGTAGCAATCAGCCCCAGCATTTT	CASSEEGGSNQPQHF
TRBV6-1	.	TRBJ1-5	once	TGTGCCAGCAGAGAACAGGGTAACAATCAGCCCCAGCATTTT	CASREQGNNQPQHF
TRBV7-9	.	TRBJ2-5	.	TGTGCCAGCAGCTCTCGGACCAACCAAGAGACCCAGTACTTC	CASSSRTNQETQYF
TRBV28	.	TRBJ2-7	.	TGTGCCAGCAGTCAGACAGGGACTTCCTACGAGCAGTACTTC	CASSQTGTSYEQYF
TRBV18	.	TRBJ1-5	few	TGTGCCAGCTCACCGATCGGCCTCACGGATCAGCCCCAGCATTTT	CASSPIGLTDQPQHF
TRBV28	.	TRBJ2-4	.	TGTGCCAGCAGTACCCCGACTAGAAACATTCAGTACTTC	CASSTPTRNIQYF
TRBV7-8	.	TRBJ1-4	few	TGTGCCAGCAGCTTCCTAATGATACCGAATGAAAAACTGTTTTTT	CASSFLMIPNEKLFF
TRBV5-1	TRBD2	TRBJ2-1	.	TGCGCCAGCAGCCAGGCCAGCGGGAAGCAGTTCTTC	CASSQASGKQFF
TRBV7-9	TRBD1	TRBJ2-6	.	TGTGCCAGCAGCTTGAGACAGGGTATTGGGGCCAACGTCCTGACTTTC	CASSLRQGIGANVLTF
TRBV11-2	TRBD1	TRBJ1-1	.	TGTGCCAGCAGCTTTGCGACCGGACAGGGAGGTACTGAAGCTTTCTTT	CASSFATGQGGTEAFF
TRBV15	.	TRBJ2-3	.	TGTGCCACCAGCTACGTCTTTCGCAGACCTAGCACAGATACGCAGTATTTT	CATSYVFRRPSTDTQYF
TRBV5-1	TRBD1	TRBJ2-1	.	TGCGCCAGCAGCTCTACAGGGGAACATGAGCAGTTCTTC	CASSSTGEHEQFF
TRBV30	TRBD1	TRBJ1-3	.	TGTGCCTGGAGCGGACAGGGGGAGATCACCATATATTTT	CAWSGQGEITIYF
TRBV10-1	.	TRBJ1-1	.	TGCGCCAGCCGAAGGTCGGTCACGGACACTGAAGCTTTCTTT	CASRRSVTDTEAFF
TRBV18	.	TRBJ1-4	.	TGTGCCAGCTCATCCGCTTTTGGATATCAGAAGGGAAAACTGTTTTTT	CASSSAFGYQKGKLFF
TRBV2	TRBD2	TRBJ2-7	.	TGTGCCAGCAGTGCTGGGAGACTAGCAGCCTACGAGCAGTACTTC	CASSAGRLAAYEQYF
TRBV19	.	TRBJ2-7	.	TGTGCCAGCACCTCAGGGGTCTCCTACGAGCAGTACTTC	CASTSGVSYEQYF
TRBV28	.	TRBJ1-2	.	TGTGCCAGCAGGAAGCGGGGGTATGGCTACACCTTC	CASRKRGYGYTF
TRBV28	TRBD1	TRBJ2-1	.	TGTGCCAGCAGTTTAGGGGACAGGGAGCAGTTCTTC	CASSLGDREQFF